This entry describes one T cell receptor (beta chain). Only cases whose brain tissue showed the highest T cell transcript signatures were sequenced. At least one anti-epileptic drug was given before surgery. The sample originates from a study of brain T cells in children with intractable seizures. The CDR3 runs 16 residues. Deletions cut 3 bases from V and 5 bases from J, with 20 bases between. Germline assignment: CDR1 LNHDA and CDR2 SQIVND (reference sequence). Sequencing used immunoSEQ multiplex PCR; TCRdb keeps in-frame clones, though not all of them. Counted here are roughly 69,000 clones, approximately 95% occurring once; the ten biggest clones make up roughly 0.4%.

This receptor was obtained from a boy younger than two with focal cortical dysplasia and intractable seizures. The material sequenced was peripheral blood, taken at surgery. The V gene is TRBV19, the J gene TRBJ2-7; D possibly uses TRBD1 or TRBD2 (5 bases each). Here the CDR3 DNA reads TGTGCCAGTAGTATTGGGGGTTGGCAGGGCTACCACGAGCAGTACTTC. Translated, it gives CASSIGGWQGYHEQYF. Combining the CDR3 with reference TRBV19 and TRBJ2-7 gives the whole variable domain DGGITQSPKYLFRKEGQNVTLSCEQNLNHDAMYWYRQDPGQGLRLIYYSQIVNDFQKGDIAEGYSVSREKKESFPLTVTSAQKNPTAFYLCASSIGGWQGYHEQYFGPGTRLTVT.